This passage covers 22 T cell receptor beta chains from one sample sequenced in a study of T cell clonality in common variable immunodeficiency. These receptors are not linked to any known antigen. Study results and caveats: Reportedly, TCR beta sequences from common variable immunodeficiency showed fewer deletions and N-nucleotide insertions.

Data came from immunoSEQ multiplex PCR; TCRdb stores just in-frame clones and leaves some out. This sample carries approximately 35,000 clones, none of them present only once. The sequencing input was peripheral blood mononuclear cells. The source is a human donor with common variable immunodeficiency.

This clone was observed a few times. The CDR3 end falls 3 residues outside the read, so it is completed with the germline J gene. The rearrangement joins TRBV7-8 to TRBJ1-1, with 7 bases aligning to TRBD1. The CDR3 runs to 14 residues. The trim removed 4 bases at V and 4 bases at J, leaving 6 bases unmatched. Germline V gene lookup returns CDR1 SGHVS and CDR2 FQNEAQ. CDR3 DNA (partial): TGTGCCAGCAGCTCTAGACAGGGAGGCACTGAA. Translated, it gives CASSSRQGGTE. The whole CDR3 reads CASSSRQGGTEAFF.

This clone appeared many times. Partial CDR3 DNA: TGTGCCAGCAGCCCCGTTAGGGGGCAAGGGGAGACC. Its protein product is CASSPVRGQGET. The full CDR3 protein is CASSPVRGQGETQYF. V usage is TRBV5-5 and J usage is TRBJ2-5; 7 bases are a match to TRBD1. The read ends 3 residues shy of where the CDR3 ends; the end is completed using the germline J gene. V lost 4 bases, J lost 5 bases, and 11 bases stayed unmatched. The germline CDR1 and CDR2 sequences are SGHKS and YYEKEE (reference sequence). The CDR3 is 15 residues long.

On this clone: Read data end 3 residues before the CDR3 end; the end is taken from the germline J gene. The V call is TRBV19, the J call TRBJ1-2, with a possible D match to TRBD1 (6 bases). In germline, CDR1 is LNHDA, CDR2 SQIVND (reference sequence). This CDR3 spans 14 amino acids. The V and J ends lost 1 base and 3 bases respectively, with 9 bases between them. CDR3 sequence reads: CASSIAAGDYGYTF. Partial CDR3 DNA: TGTGCCAGTAGTATAGCCGCAGGGGACTATGGC.

In the case of this clone: The CDR3 end falls 3 residues outside the read, so it is completed with the germline J gene. The rearrangement uses TRBV7-6 and TRBJ1-1; 10 bases align to TRBD1. Trimming at V came to 5 bases and at J to 6 bases, leaving 12 bases not matched to a gene. This CDR3 is 16 amino acids long. The germline gives CDR1 SGHVS, CDR2 FNYEAQ. The CDR3 DNA, read in part, is TGTGCCAGCAGCGCATCGGGACAGGGGATTGATGCTGAA. Residues: CASSASGQGIDAE. The complete CDR3 protein is CASSASGQGIDAEAFF.

A note on this clone: It differs at one base from a far larger clone, so likely a read error. With the read ending 3 residues before the CDR3 end, the germline J gene is used to fill in that end. The rearrangement links TRBV11-3 to TRBJ2-5; D call uncertain. With 2 bases removed from V and 3 bases from J, the gap between germline ends came to 4 bases. CDR3 length: 12 amino acids. Germline values: CDR1 SGHNT, CDR2 YENEEA. The CDR3 protein is CASSLTEETQYF. The DNA read from the CDR3 is TGTGCCAGCAGCTTAACGGAAGAGACC.

Note on this clone: The read is 3 residues too short to cover the CDR3 end, so that end is filled in from the germline J gene. V and J are TRBV19 and TRBJ2-5, with TRBD1 matching 10 bases. The V and J ends lost 3 bases and 1 base, in that order; junction bases with no gene match: 2. The CDR3 covers 15 residues. The germline V gene encodes CDR1 LNHDA and CDR2 SQIVND (reference sequence). The CDR3 sequence is CASSMGQGPQETQYF. The DNA read from the CDR3 is TGTGCCAGTAGTATGGGACAGGGGCCCCAAGAGACC. The entire variable domain, with the rest obtained from reference TRBV19 and TRBJ2-5, is as follows: DGGITQSPKYLFRKEGQNVTLSCEQNLNHDAMYWYRQDPGQGLRLIYYSQIVNDFQKGDIAEGYSVSREKKESFPLTVTSAQKNPTAFYLCASSMGQGPQETQYFGPGTRLLVL.

This clone was counted many times. The observed sequence ends 3 residues before the CDR3 terminus, with the missing tail filled in from the germline J gene. The chain employs TRBV7-8 and TRBJ2-7; 13 bases are a match to TRBD2. Germline trimming cut 3 bases from V and 0 bases from J; bases unmatched to any gene: 5. The CDR3 has 17 amino acids. Germline V gene lookup returns CDR1 SGHVS and CDR2 FQNEAQ. The CDR3 bases that were read are TGTGCCAGCAGCTTTGATACTAGCGGGAGGGGCTCCTACGAG. Its translation: CASSFDTSGRGSYE. The entire CDR3 is CASSFDTSGRGSYEQYF.

This clone occurred a few times. The read gets to within 3 residues of the CDR3 end, and the germline J gene fills in the rest. V and J are TRBV2 and TRBJ2-1, with 9 bases that match TRBD2. This CDR3 contains 14 residues. The ends lost 7 bases at V and 9 bases at J; junction bases unmatched: 10. The germline CDR1 and CDR2 sequences are SNHLY and FYNNEI. The CDR3 bases that were read are TGTGCCAGCACCAAGGGACTAGCTGGAGGTGAG. It codes for CASTKGLAGGE. The entire CDR3 protein reads CASTKGLAGGEQFF.

This clone was recorded a few times. The read gets to within 3 residues of the CDR3 end, and the germline J gene fills in the rest. This rearrangement joins TRBV13 to TRBJ2-7; 10 bases map to TRBD2. This CDR3 spans 18 amino acids. J lost 4 bases, V lost 5 bases, and 17 bases had no gene match. CDR1 and CDR2 from the germline V gene are PRHDT and FYEKMQ (reference sequence). CDR3 region: CASSLKDRLAGTLYEQYF. Incomplete CDR3 DNA: TGTGCCAGCAGCCTCAAAGATAGACTAGCGGGTACCCTTTACGAG.

This clone has ten or more counts. The read comes to an end 3 residues before the CDR3 does, leaving the germline J gene to fill in the end. The chain carries TRBV28 and TRBJ2-3; TRBD1 is a possible D gene (5 bases). The CDR3 consists of 14 residues. V dropped 4 bases and J dropped 1 base, with 9 bases sitting between them. Germline V gene sequence: CDR1 MDHEN, CDR2 SYDVKM. CDR3 in amino acids: CASSWGSRTDTQYF. Incomplete CDR3 DNA: TGTGCCAGCAGTTGGGGCAGTCGCACAGATACG.

There are many counts of this clone. The read halts 3 residues ahead of the CDR3 end, with the missing end drawn from the germline J gene. The gene calls are TRBV30 and TRBJ2-5; 8 bases agree with TRBD1. Unmatched junction bases numbered 5, after V lost 3 bases and J lost 2 bases. The germline V gene has CDR1 GTSNPN and CDR2 SVGIG (reference sequence). The CDR3 extends over 14 amino acids. CDR3 residues: CAWRGTGKQETQYF. The sequenced part of the CDR3 DNA is TGTGCCTGGAGGGGGACAGGAAAACAAGAGACC.

This clone was observed a handful of times. The CDR3 goes on 3 residues after the read ends, and that part is filled in from the germline J gene. The chain joins TRBV11-3 to TRBJ2-1; unclear D gene. The germline gives CDR1 SGHNT, CDR2 YENEEA. This CDR3 spans 12 amino acids. Trimming removed 1 base at V and 8 bases at J, with 6 bases between. The CDR3 loop is CASSLGRDEQFF. The part of the CDR3 DNA that was read is TGTGCCAGCAGCTTAGGCCGGGATGAG.

Comment on this clone: The CDR3 end falls 3 residues outside the read, so it is completed with the germline J gene. The rearrangement joins TRBV23-1 to TRBJ2-5, with 10 nucleotides matching TRBD1. TRBV23-1 is an ORF; its function is uncertain. This CDR3 contains 14 residues. Losses at the gene ends were 6 bases for V and 3 bases for J; bases not matched to a gene: 4. CDR3 in amino acids: CASSPGTGEETQYF. CDR3 bases read: TGCGCCAGCAGCCCGGGGACAGGGGAAGAGACC.

A remark on this clone: The sequenced fragment ends 3 residues before the CDR3 boundary, so the rest is inferred from the germline J gene. V gene TRBV5-5 combines with J gene TRBJ1-5; D is unclear. Trimming took off 4 bases at V and 7 bases at J, with 12 bases between the two ends. The germline V gene has CDR1 SGHKS and CDR2 YYEKEE (reference sequence). The length of the CDR3 is 13 residues. The CDR3 spells CASSQGLGQPQHF. The DNA read from the CDR3 is TGTGCCAGCAGCCAAGGACTCGGGCAGCCC.

About this clone itself: The read gets to within 3 residues of the CDR3 end, and the germline J gene fills in the rest. The sample carries other DNA sequences with the same CDR3. The chain carries TRBV20-1 and TRBJ2-1; D remains ambiguous. Trimming removed 3 bases at V and 6 bases at J, with 6 bases between. This CDR3 has 11 residues. Germline values: CDR1 DFQATT, CDR2 SNEGSKA (reference sequence). The covered CDR3 bases are TGCAGTGCTAGTCCTAGCAATGAG. Encoded protein: CSASPSNE. The entire CDR3 reads CSASPSNEQFF.

This clone was detected many times. The read ends 3 residues early relative to the CDR3; the germline J gene fills the gap. This chain links TRBV7-8 with TRBJ1-5; 7 bases align to TRBD1. The CDR3 runs 17 residues. Germline CDR1 is SGHVS and CDR2 is FQNEAQ. V dropped 2 bases and J dropped 2; count of bases not matched to a gene: 9. The chain's CDR3 is CASSLKQGLAGNQPQHF. The covered CDR3 bases are TGTGCCAGCAGCTTAAAACAGGGGCTAGCTGGCAATCAGCCC.

This clone came up many times. The CDR3 end is not reached by the read, which stops 3 residues before it; the germline J gene fills it in. The V and J genes are TRBV7-2 and TRBJ2-5; D possibly corresponds to TRBD1 (5 bases). This CDR3 has 14 amino acids. The germline V gene encodes CDR1 SGHTA and CDR2 FQGNSA. V lost 1 base, J lost 1 base, and 7 bases lay in between. The CDR3 DNA, read in part, is TGTGCCAGCAGCTTAGAAGACAGCCAAGAGACC. Amino acid sequence: CASSLEDSQET. The whole CDR3 protein is CASSLEDSQETQYF. Filled out from reference TRBV7-2 and TRBJ2-5, the complete variable domain reads GAGVSQSPSNKVTEKGKDVELRCDPISGHTALYWYRQSLGQGLEFLIYFQGNSAPDKSGLPSDRFSAERTGGSVSTLTIQRTQQEDSAVYLCASSLEDSQETQYFGPGTRLLVL.

This clone has a count of ten or more. The read terminates 3 residues ahead of where the CDR3 ends, so the germline J gene completes it. The rearrangement links TRBV20-1 to TRBJ2-2; perhaps D is TRBD1 or TRBD2 (6 bases each). Between the trimmed V and J ends, which lost 1 base and 7 bases, there was a span of 13 bases. CDR3 length: 14 residues. The V gene's germline CDR1 is DFQATT and CDR2 SNEGSKA (reference sequence). The DNA read from the CDR3 is TGCAGTGCTAGAGCCACGGAGGGGGTCGGGGAG. This codes for CSARATEGVGE. Given in full, the CDR3 is CSARATEGVGELFF.

This clone was counted only a few times. The CDR3 is cut off 3 residues early in the read; its end comes from the germline J gene. The V call is TRBV11-1, the J call TRBJ1-6; 8 bases are a match to TRBD1. Germline-derived CDR1 and CDR2 are SGHAT and FQDESV (reference sequence). The V gene end was trimmed by 5 bases and the J gene end by 9 bases; junction bases not matched to a gene: 9. The CDR3 runs to 15 residues. The DNA read from the CDR3 is TGTGCCAGCAGCCCTATTGCAGGGGGCGGTTCACCC. This codes for CASSPIAGGGSP. The entire CDR3 is CASSPIAGGGSPLHF.

This clone showed up many times. Coverage ceases 3 residues before the CDR3 finishes, and the germline J gene fills in the end. V is TRBV7-2 and J is TRBJ2-7, with D possibly being TRBD1 (6 bases). The CDR3 has 13 residues. Trimming stripped 4 bases from V and 0 bases from J, with 7 bases between. CDR1 is SGHTA and CDR2 is FQGNSA in the germline V gene. The CDR3 is CASSWTASYEQYF. The DNA read from the CDR3 is TGTGCCAGCAGCTGGACAGCCTCCTACGAG.

In its sample, this clone was seen many times. The read halts 3 residues ahead of the CDR3 end, with the missing end drawn from the germline J gene. The gene calls are TRBV18 and TRBJ2-2; D not resolved. Germline lookup yields CDR1 KGHSH and CDR2 LQKENI. The CDR3 length is 14 residues. V lost 6 bases and J 7 bases, leaving 15 bases between the germline ends. Incomplete CDR3 DNA: TGTGCCAGCTCCCTCGATCAGACGGGCGGGGAG. It specifies CASSLDQTGGE. The entire CDR3 is CASSLDQTGGELFF. Combining the CDR3 with reference TRBV18 and TRBJ2-2 gives the whole variable domain NAGVMQNPRHLVRRRGQEARLRCSPMKGHSHVYWYRQLPEEGLKFMVYLQKENIIDESGMPKERFSAEFPKEGPSILRIQQVVRGDSAAYFCASSLDQTGGELFFGEGSRLTVL.

A note on this clone: One end of the junction varies from germline; a read error may be responsible. The CDR3 end falls 3 residues outside the read, so it is completed with the germline J gene. The chain uses TRBV7-9 and TRBJ2-7, with 7 bases that match TRBD2. Germline V gene lookup returns CDR1 SEHNR and CDR2 FQNEAQ (reference sequence). The CDR3 runs to 13 residues. The CDR3 sequence: CARSLLATYEQYF. Incomplete CDR3 DNA: TGTGCCAGAAGCTTACTAGCGACCTACGAG.